This passage covers 3 T cell receptor beta chains from one sample sequenced in a study of blood T cell repertoires in COVID-19. Profiled with immunoSEQ multiplex PCR; TCRdb holds only in-frame clones, not every one. The data contain some 97,000 clones, roughly 92% of them singletons. Specimen: peripheral blood. The receptor set was obtained from a man aged 50 to 60 with active COVID-19.

The sample holds a few counts of this clone. The chain uses TRBV10-1 and TRBJ1-1, with a weak D call TRBD1 (6 bases). Germline CDR1 and CDR2: WNHNN and SYGVQD (reference sequence). V lost 5 bases, J lost 6 bases, and 13 bases lay in between. This CDR3 contains 13 residues. This chain's CDR3 is CASSSYRESEAFF. The CDR3, as DNA: TGCGCCAGCAGTTCTTACAGGGAATCTGAAGCTTTCTTT.

The chain couples TRBV7-2 to TRBJ1-2; the D is unclear. The CDR3 extends over 16 amino acids. V was clipped by 2 bases and J by 2 bases, with 15 bases between them. Germline V lookup: CDR1 SGHTA, CDR2 FQGNSA. DNA for the CDR3: TGTGCCAGCAGCTTACAGACTCTTCCGGTAAACTATGGCTACACCTTC. Translated: CASSLQTLPVNYGYTF.

V gene TRBV19 combines with J gene TRBJ1-5; D may be TRBD1 (6 bases). Trimming left V 3 bases short and J 9 bases short, with 21 bases between. This CDR3 spans 16 amino acids. CDR1 is LNHDA and CDR2 is SQIVND in the germline V gene (reference sequence). CDR3 amino acids: CASSISATRGGWPQHF. The CDR3 nucleotides are TGTGCCAGTAGTATCTCCGCGACAAGGGGGGGATGGCCCCAGCATTTT.